These T cell receptor beta chains were read from a single sample in a study of T cells in Graves' hyperthyroidism and ophthalmopathy. One entry per CDR3 protein, called by TCRdb with MiXCR from the multiplex PCR reads. The sample records 450,000 to 600,000 distinct CDR3 sequences, around 15% being singletons. The sample comprised blood. These receptors were taken from a woman aged 40 to 50 with Graves' hyperthyroidism. Both conserved end residues are part of each CDR3. A D gene is named only where the DNA matches it firmly. Where a row states a size, it is once, few, many or the class of an expanded clone; other rows omit it.

D gene,CDR3 length,J gene,clone size,V gene,CDR3 DNA,CDR3 protein
TRBD2,14,TRBJ2-1,.,TRBV2,TGTGCCAGCAGTGAGGAACTAGCGGGGTATGAGCAGTTCTTC,CASSEELAGYEQFF
.,14,TRBJ2-2,many,TRBV3-1,TGTGCCACCCAGGCGGGGTTGAACACCGGGGAGCTGTTTTTT,CATQAGLNTGELFF
TRBD2,17,TRBJ2-1,.,TRBV28,TGTGCCAGCAGACTAGCGGGTCGACGTAGGACTAGGAATGAGCAGTTCTTC,CASRLAGRRRTRNEQFF
TRBD1,13,TRBJ2-7,few,TRBV20-1,TGCAGTCTAGGACAGGGCGTTGTCGACGAGCAGTACTTC,CSLGQGVVDEQYF
.,16,TRBJ2-4,few,TRBV20-1,TGCAGTGCTAGAGAACGGGGTTATGTGGCCAAAAACATTCAGTACTTC,CSARERGYVAKNIQYF
.,12,TRBJ2-5,few,TRBV29-1,TGCAGCGTTGGCCGTATATTAGAGACCCAGTACTTC,CSVGRILETQYF
.,17,TRBJ1-3,many,TRBV28,TGTGCCAGCAGTTTAAGCGTGCCCTCGAGCTCTGGAAACACCATATATTTT,CASSLSVPSSSGNTIYF
TRBD2,14,TRBJ2-1,.,TRBV29-1,TGCAGCGTTGAGAGGCTAGCGGGATTGGATGAGCAGTTCTTC,CSVERLAGLDEQFF
TRBD1,17,TRBJ2-3,.,TRBV9,TGTGCCAGCAGCGCCCCTTCTACAGGGGTACGTACAGATACGCAGTATTTT,CASSAPSTGVRTDTQYF
.,14,TRBJ1-5,.,TRBV15,TGTGCCACCAGCAGACAGGCTAGCAATCAGCCCCAGCATTTT,CATSRQASNQPQHF
.,16,TRBJ1-1,many,TRBV18,TGTGCCAGCTCACGAGACGGGTTTTCGGGTAACACTGAAGCTTTCTTT,CASSRDGFSGNTEAFF
.,15,TRBJ1-1,many,TRBV6-1,TGTGCCAGCAGTGAATCGGGAGGCGCGAACACTGAAGCTTTCTTT,CASSESGGANTEAFF
.,12,TRBJ2-7,many,TRBV3-1,TGTGCCAGCAGCCATTCGGGAGTTGCGCAGTACTTC,CASSHSGVAQYF
TRBD2,14,TRBJ2-7,many,TRBV3-1,TGTGCCAGCAGCCCGGGACTAACTTTGGACGAGCAGTACTTC,CASSPGLTLDEQYF
.,12,TRBJ1-2,many,TRBV3-1,TGTGCCAGCAGTCCCGGGCGCTATGGCTACACCTTC,CASSPGRYGYTF
TRBD1,14,TRBJ2-7,.,TRBV5-1,TGCGCCACTTCTTCCGGGACAGGGACTTACGAGCAGTACTTC,CATSSGTGTYEQYF
TRBD2,13,TRBJ2-1,.,TRBV27,TGTGCCAGCCGGAGGACTAGCGCCTATGAGCAGTTCTTC,CASRRTSAYEQFF
.,12,TRBJ2-5,many,TRBV5-5,TGTGCCAGCTCGAAGTACCAAGAGACCCAGTACTTC,CASSKYQETQYF
TRBD2,16,TRBJ2-3,.,TRBV4-1,TGCGCCAGCAGCCTCGAACTAGCGGGGATCACAGATACGCAGTATTTT,CASSLELAGITDTQYF
TRBD2,14,TRBJ2-1,many,TRBV11-3,TGTGCCAGCAGCCGCGGGACTAGGGGAGATGAGCAGTTCTTC,CASSRGTRGDEQFF
.,17,TRBJ2-5,.,TRBV3-1,TGTGCCAGCAGCCAAGATCGGGGGACCGCGATGGAGGAGACCCAGTACTTC,CASSQDRGTAMEETQYF
TRBD1,17,TRBJ2-2,many,TRBV6-6,TGTGCCAGCAGTTACACCTTGGACAGGGGCAACACCGGGGAGCTGTTTTTT,CASSYTLDRGNTGELFF
TRBD1,14,TRBJ2-1,many,TRBV5-1,TGCGCCAGCAGCCATGTCCAGGGGGTCAATGAGCAGTTCTTC,CASSHVQGVNEQFF
TRBD2,19,TRBJ2-3,.,TRBV7-2,TGTGCCAGCAGCTTAAAGGGCGGGGGGACAATTCCTAGCACAGATACGCAGTATTTT,CASSLKGGGTIPSTDTQYF
TRBD1,14,TRBJ2-4,many,TRBV5-1,TGCGCCAGCAGCTTGGATCAGGGGGCGAGCATTCAGTACTTC,CASSLDQGASIQYF
.,15,TRBJ2-3,.,TRBV4-1,TGCGCCAGCAGCGTCCCGATCCCAAACACAGATACGCAGTATTTT,CASSVPIPNTDTQYF
TRBD2,16,TRBJ2-3,few,TRBV24-1,TGTGCCACCAGTGATCCGGGACTAGCAGGAACAGATACGCAGTATTTT,CATSDPGLAGTDTQYF